Below, 30 T cell receptor beta chains from the same sample are listed, as sequenced in a study. TCRdb redid the calling of the RT-PCR reads with MiXCR, one entry per CDR3 protein. This sample carries about 680,000 distinct CDR3 sequences, 14% of them seen once, and the ten largest clones take about 3.9%. The sequenced material came from memory CD4+ T cells from blood. These TCRs come from a female donor in good health, serving as a healthy control.

The chain recombines TRBV5-1 with TRBJ2-5; TRBD2 matches at 13 bases. Per the germline V gene, CDR1 is SGHRS and CDR2 is YFSETQ. The CDR3 is 15 residues long. Unmatched junction bases numbered 5, after V lost 4 bases and J lost 5 bases. As DNA, the CDR3 is TGCGCCAGCAGCGGGACTAGCGGGACGGGGGAGACCCAGTACTTC. Its protein product is CASSGTSGTGETQYF. The whole variable domain, filled in from reference TRBV5-1 and TRBJ2-5, reads KAGVTQTPRYLIKTRGQQVTLSCSPISGHRSVSWYQQTPGQGLQFLFEYFSETQRNKGNFPGRFSGRQFSNSRSEMNVSTLELGDSALYLCASSGTSGTGETQYFGPGTRLLVL.

This clonotype turned up a few times. The chain combines TRBV12-3 or TRBV12-4 with TRBJ2-7; D is unresolved. This CDR3 region has 13 residues. Trimming pared 3 bases from V and 2 bases from J, leaving 8 bases between. The CDR3 coding sequence is TGTGCCAGCAGTTTGTCTAAGACCTACGAGCAGTACTTC. Residues: CASSLSKTYEQYF.

The chain carries TRBV20-1 and TRBJ2-7, with no clear D. CDR1 is DFQATT, CDR2 SNEGSKA, per germline (reference sequence). The CDR3 extends over 14 amino acids. V was shortened by 3 bases and J by 5 bases, with 17 bases between the two germline ends. This CDR3 reads CSARGWVASDEQYF. The CDR3 DNA is TGCAGTGCTAGGGGATGGGTAGCCAGTGACGAGCAGTACTTC.

This clonotype was counted only a few times. This chain connects TRBV20-1 to TRBJ2-7; D is possibly TRBD1 (6 bases). The germline V gene has CDR1 DFQATT and CDR2 SNEGSKA (reference sequence). The ends were cut back, 5 bases at V and 1 base at J, with 18 bases in the middle. This CDR3 is built from 15 residues. This CDR3 reads CSASTSGAGSYEQYF. CDR3 nucleotides: TGCAGTGCTTCGACATCAGGGGCAGGGTCCTACGAGCAGTACTTC.

The rearrangement uses TRBV4-1 and TRBJ2-1; perhaps TRBD1 as D (5 bases). From germline, CDR1 is MGHRA and CDR2 YSYEKL. V was clipped by 4 bases and J by 6 bases, with 10 bases between them. This CDR3 is built from 13 residues. The CDR3, as DNA: TGCGCCAGCAGCCTATCCCAGGGCAATGAGCAGTTCTTC. This translates into CASSLSQGNEQFF.

The rearrangement links TRBV7-2 to TRBJ1-2, with TRBD1 as a possible D gene (6 bases). V was clipped by 1 base and J by 2 bases, with 8 bases between them. Germline CDR1 is SGHTA and CDR2 is FQGNSA. CDR3 length: 14 residues. The CDR3 here is CASSLVTGNYGYTF. The CDR3 DNA sequence: TGTGCCAGCAGCTTAGTTACAGGGAACTATGGCTACACCTTC.

The rearrangement links TRBV28 to TRBJ2-7; the D is unclear. The CDR3 sequence is 11 residues long. V gave up 5 bases and J gave up 12 bases, with 14 bases separating them. Germline V lookup: CDR1 MDHEN, CDR2 SYDVKM. Written as DNA, the CDR3 is TGTGCCAGCAGTCCAGAGTGGGTGCTGTACTTC. Translation gives CASSPEWVLYF.

This clonotype was detected ten times or more. V and J are TRBV6-1 and TRBJ1-2; D is ambiguous. CDR1 is MNHNS, CDR2 SASEGT, per germline. V was cut by 2 bases and J by 6 bases, with 16 bases left in between. The CDR3 consists of 15 residues. As DNA, the CDR3 is TGTGCCAGCAGTGAATCGCAGTGGGGAGGGCATGGCTACACCTTC. It yields the protein CASSESQWGGHGYTF.

The gene calls are TRBV27 and TRBJ2-7; 10 bases fit TRBD2. Looked up from germline, CDR1 is MNHEY and CDR2 is SMNVEV (reference sequence). Trimming cost V 3 bases and J 4 bases; bases outside gene matches: 18. The CDR3 has 19 amino acids. For the CDR3, the DNA is TGTGCCAGCAGTTTTAAACCCCCCCGGACTAGCGGTTCTAGGTACGAGCAGTACTTC. Protein: CASSFKPPRTSGSRYEQYF.

The chain employs TRBV5-5 and TRBJ2-1; TRBD2 aligns across 8 bases. The CDR3 runs to 17 residues. The J segment lost 4 bases and the V segment lost 4 bases, leaving 13 bases of the junction unmatched. Germline V lookup: CDR1 SGHKS, CDR2 YYEKEE (reference sequence). The CDR3 nucleotides read TGTGCCAGCAGCCTAGGGGGTAGCGGGGCCCCATACAATGAGCAGTTCTTC. This gives the protein CASSLGGSGAPYNEQFF.

This clonotype came up a few times. The V call is TRBV3-1, the J call TRBJ1-2; 12 bases line up with TRBD1. With V trimmed by 0 bases and J by 8 bases, 4 bases remained unmatched. Germline V gene lookup returns CDR1 LGHDT and CDR2 YNNKEL (reference sequence). The CDR3 spans 15 residues. As DNA, the CDR3 is TGTGCCAGCAGCCAAGACGGGACAGGGGGCGCCGGCTACACCTTC. Translating it yields CASSQDGTGGAGYTF.

The rearrangement links TRBV5-1 to TRBJ2-6, with 7 bases lining up with TRBD1. V dropped 4 bases and J dropped 4; count of bases not matched to a gene: 11. Germline assignment: CDR1 SGHRS and CDR2 YFSETQ. This CDR3 is 17 amino acids long. CDR3 amino acids: CASSQPQGLAGANVLTF. As DNA, the CDR3 is TGCGCCAGCAGCCAACCACAGGGGCTAGCAGGGGCCAACGTCCTGACTTTC. The whole variable domain, filled in from reference TRBV5-1 and TRBJ2-6, reads KAGVTQTPRYLIKTRGQQVTLSCSPISGHRSVSWYQQTPGQGLQFLFEYFSETQRNKGNFPGRFSGRQFSNSRSEMNVSTLELGDSALYLCASSQPQGLAGANVLTFGAGSRLTVL.

This clonotype was detected ten times or more. The rearrangement uses TRBV12-5 and TRBJ2-1, with D perhaps matching TRBD2 (5 bases). This CDR3 spans 14 amino acids. V was pared by 1 base and J by 12 bases, with 16 bases between. Germline CDR1 and CDR2: LGHNT and FRNRAP. Here the CDR3 reads CASGLGLPGVVQFF. The CDR3 nucleotides are TGTGCTAGTGGTTTGGGACTCCCCGGGGTCGTGCAGTTCTTC.

In its sample, this clonotype was seen a few times. The genes are TRBV15 and TRBJ1-1, with D perhaps TRBD1 (5 bases). Germline V gene data show CDR1 as LNHNV and CDR2 as YYDKDF (reference sequence). This CDR3 has 15 residues. V was pared by 1 base and J by 2 bases, with 11 bases between. The CDR3 loop is CATSRGRGPNTEAFF. The CDR3 DNA reads TGTGCCACCAGCAGAGGACGGGGACCCAACACTGAAGCTTTCTTT.

There are many counts of this clonotype. The rearrangement uses TRBV5-6 and TRBJ1-2, with D perhaps TRBD1 (6 bases). Trimming stripped 3 bases from V and 1 base from J, with 16 bases between. Germline CDR1 reads SGHDT; CDR2 reads YYEEEE. The CDR3 spans 16 residues. For the CDR3, the DNA is TGTGCCAGCAGCTACCTCCGAGACAGGCTTAACTATGGCTACACCTTC. Translating it yields CASSYLRDRLNYGYTF.

This clonotype was observed many times. The chain is built from TRBV24-1 and TRBJ2-7; D not certain. V lost 6 bases to trimming and J lost 0 bases, with 8 bases between them. There are 13 residues in the CDR3. Per the germline V gene, CDR1 is KGHDR and CDR2 is SFDVKD. The CDR3 DNA sequence: TGTGCCACCAGTCCTCCGAGCTCCTACGAGCAGTACTTC. Its translation is CATSPPSSYEQYF.

This clonotype has only a few counts. The chain employs TRBV12-3 or TRBV12-4 and TRBJ2-3; a weak D match, TRBD1 (7 bases). Trimming took 5 bases from V and 2 from J, leaving 20 bases between them. This CDR3 has 17 amino acids. The CDR3 nucleotides read TGTGCCAGCAGTCGGACATTCGGGGGACAGATCACAGATACGCAGTATTTT. It translates to CASSRTFGGQITDTQYF.

This clonotype was detected only a few times. This sequence joins TRBV27 and TRBJ2-7; 12 bases match TRBD1. The germline gives CDR1 MNHEY, CDR2 SMNVEV (reference sequence). This CDR3 is 17 amino acids long. V was pared by 4 bases and J by 3 bases, with 10 bases of the junction left unmatched. The CDR3 sequence: CASSWGGQGASFYEQYF. The CDR3 nucleotides read TGTGCCAGCAGTTGGGGGGGACAGGGGGCTTCGTTCTACGAGCAGTACTTC.

This chain joins TRBV19 and TRBJ1-6, with D unresolved. Trimming shortened V by 9 bases and J by 9 bases, and 18 bases separated the two germline ends. This CDR3 region has 14 residues. Germline V gene sequence: CDR1 LNHDA, CDR2 SQIVND (reference sequence). CDR3 DNA: TGTGCCAGCAAGCCGCGGATGGAGGGTTCACCCCTCCACTTT. Translating gives CASKPRMEGSPLHF.

This clonotype turned up a few times. V and J are TRBV28 and TRBJ2-7, with D perhaps TRBD2 (6 bases). V was cut by 5 bases and J by 2 bases, with 13 bases left in between. The CDR3 runs 14 residues. CDR1 and CDR2 (germline): MDHEN, SYDVKM. The CDR3 reads CASSQSSDPYEQYF. In DNA, the CDR3 is TGTGCCAGCAGTCAATCTAGCGACCCCTACGAGCAGTACTTC.

This chain links TRBV5-1 with TRBJ1-2; D is possibly TRBD1 (6 bases). Germline V gene data show CDR1 as SGHRS and CDR2 as YFSETQ. The CDR3 runs 16 residues. Deletions cut 1 base from V and 4 bases from J, with 17 bases between. The CDR3 region is CASSLNVGGQPYGYTF. As DNA, the CDR3 is TGCGCCAGCAGCTTGAACGTAGGGGGGCAACCCTATGGCTACACCTTC. Variable domain in full (rest from reference TRBV5-1 and TRBJ1-2): KAGVTQTPRYLIKTRGQQVTLSCSPISGHRSVSWYQQTPGQGLQFLFEYFSETQRNKGNFPGRFSGRQFSNSRSEMNVSTLELGDSALYLCASSLNVGGQPYGYTFGSGTRLTVV.

The chain is built from TRBV7-9 and TRBJ2-1; D is possibly TRBD2 (6 bases). Germline loops: CDR1 SEHNR, CDR2 FQNEAQ (reference sequence). The germline V and J ends were trimmed by 1 base and 12 bases, with 10 bases remaining between them. This CDR3 has 12 residues. This CDR3 is CASSLVISGQFF. CDR3 nucleotides: TGTGCCAGCAGCTTAGTTATTAGCGGGCAGTTCTTC.

CDR3 sequence (DNA): TGTGCCACCCAATTTGACAGAGCGAACACTGAAGCTTTCTTT. It is translated as CATQFDRANTEAFF. The J gene is TRBJ1-1, the V gene TRBV10-3; D might be TRBD1 (5 bases). The CDR3 loop spans 14 amino acids. Trimming cost V 10 bases and J 1 base, with 16 bases left between them. CDR1 is ENHRY, CDR2 SYGVKD, per germline.

At least ten counts were recorded for this clonotype. J is TRBJ1-2 and V is TRBV20-1; 7 bases are a match to TRBD1. With V trimmed by 6 bases and J by 2 bases, 9 bases remained unmatched. Germline loops: CDR1 DFQATT, CDR2 SNEGSKA (reference sequence). This CDR3 contains 14 residues. The CDR3 DNA follows: TGCAGTGCCTACCGACAGGGACTAAACTATGGCTACACCTTC. Protein sequence: CSAYRQGLNYGYTF.

In this sample, this clonotype turned up a few times. The rearrangement uses TRBV3-1 and TRBJ1-1, with D unresolved. The V gene lost 5 bases and the J gene lost 1 base, with 11 bases spanning the gap. CDR3 length equals 14 residues. Germline CDR1 reads LGHDT; CDR2 reads YNNKEL (reference sequence). This CDR3 reads CASSLTFQNTEAFF. CDR3 DNA: TGTGCCAGCAGCTTGACTTTCCAGAACACTGAAGCTTTCTTT. Looking up the rest from reference TRBV3-1 and TRBJ1-1 gives the full variable domain: DTAVSQTPKYLVTQMGNDKSIKCEQNLGHDTMYWYKQDSKKFLKIMFSYNNKELIINETVPNRFSPKSPDKAHLNLHINSLELGDSAVYFCASSLTFQNTEAFFGQGTRLTVV.

The chain employs TRBV5-1 and TRBJ1-6, with TRBD1 identical over 8 bases. V was clipped by 7 bases and J by 8 bases; unmatched bases: 8. CDR3 size: 14 residues. Germline V lookup: CDR1 SGHRS, CDR2 YFSETQ. CDR3 region: CASRDRSRDSPLHF. In nucleotides, the CDR3 is TGCGCCAGCCGGGACAGGTCTCGGGATTCACCCCTCCACTTT.

Only a few counts were recorded for this clonotype. The V gene is TRBV6-6, the J gene TRBJ1-4; no clear D. V gave up 6 bases and J gave up 0 bases, with 11 bases separating them. The CDR3 has 15 residues. Germline CDR1 reads MNHNY; CDR2 reads SVGAGI (reference sequence). DNA for the CDR3: TGTGCCAGCAGGACGACCGACACAACTAATGAAAAACTGTTTTTT. Its protein is CASRTTDTTNEKLFF.

The table lists this clonotype with a few counts. The chain links TRBV7-2 to TRBJ2-7, with D possibly TRBD1 on 7 matching bases. Germline V gene data show CDR1 as SGHTA and CDR2 as FQGNSA. CDR3 length: 15 amino acids. V lost 5 bases, J lost 3 bases, and 17 bases lay in between. The CDR3 is CASSRAGGTYYEQYF. The CDR3 DNA follows: TGTGCCAGCAGCCGCGCAGGGGGGACCTACTACGAGCAGTACTTC.

This clonotype was observed at least ten times. The genes are TRBV20-1 and TRBJ1-6, with D perhaps TRBD1 (5 bases). Germline V CDR1 and CDR2: DFQATT, SNEGSKA (reference sequence). V was trimmed by 2 bases and J by 1 base, leaving 9 bases between them. There are 15 residues in the CDR3. The CDR3 DNA is TGCAGTGCTAGAACTCAGGGATCCTATAATTCACCCCTCCACTTT. Translation gives CSARTQGSYNSPLHF.

This sequence joins TRBV5-4 and TRBJ1-6; 7 bases align to TRBD1. The CDR3 totals 14 residues. V trimming: 2 bases; J trimming: 6 bases; junction bases outside the gene matches: 2. The germline gives CDR1 SGHNT, CDR2 YYREEE (reference sequence). The CDR3, as DNA: TGTGCCAGCAGCTTTGACAGGGTTAATTCACCCCTCCACTTT. Its translation: CASSFDRVNSPLHF.